This TCR beta chain was identified in a study of blood T cell repertoires in COVID-19. The wider study: Material from acute and convalescent COVID-19 was sourced from the United States, Italy and Spain. The cDNA or gDNA used as material had been derived from T cells, B-cell-depleted T cells, or PBMCs.

Trimming pared 7 bases from V and 7 bases from J, leaving 19 bases between. This CDR3 has 14 amino acids. Germline CDR1 MNHEY, CDR2 SVGAGI. Per the authors' pipeline: Reference gene primer amplification yielded estimated nucleated cell counts. TCRdb's table, derived via immunoSEQ multiplex PCR, lists solely in-frame clones and lacks some. The DNA gave D and trimming, while V, J and clone size come from that table. The profile covers 150,000 or so clones, with less than 90% appearing a single time and 20% to 30% taken by the ten largest. Sequenced sample: peripheral blood. The chain combines TRBV6-5 with TRBJ2-5; possibly TRBD1 for D (5 bases). This receptor was taken from a man aged 55 to 69 with acute or convalescent COVID-19. CDR3 residues: CASISGTGTATQYF. CDR3 sequence (DNA): TGTGCCAGCATCTCCGGTACAGGCACAGCGACCCAGTACTTC.